This T cell receptor (beta chain) stems from a study of graft-versus-host responses after intestinal transplantation. In the study overall: Each recipient received anti-thymocyte globulin induction, then tacrolimus and steroids for approximately three years. General observations from the study: Patients with graft-donor T cell macrochimerism had high graft-versus-host to host-versus-graft clonal ratios in allografts. Early post-transplant falls in HvG clones accompanied the peak levels of circulating GvH clones.

Clones were sequenced by immunoSEQ multiplex PCR, and TCRdb holds only the in-frame ones, with some missing. The sample consists of tens of thousands of clones, approximately 94% of them appearing once. V dropped 6 bases and J dropped 4 bases, with 9 bases sitting between them. Germline CDR1 LNHDA, CDR2 SQIVND (reference sequence). There are 12 residues in the CDR3. This clone appeared once. Its antigen remains unknown. This TCR was sampled from a human donor who received an intestinal transplant. This sample comprised unstimulated CD8+ T cells sorted from spleen or lymph node cells, obtained before intestinal transplant. V and J are TRBV19 and TRBJ1-2; D is unresolved. The CDR3 region has the DNA TGTGCCAGTAGGCGGGATGTCTATGGCTACACCTTC. Translating it yields CASRRDVYGYTF.